The T cell receptor beta chain described here comes from a study of circulating CD8 cells and anti-PD-1 response in melanoma. Notes on the study in general: Published repertoire comparisons used only baseline and M1 samples.

Four subsets defined by PD-1 and/or TIGIT were sorted from live CD3+CD8+TCRalphabeta+ cells. By share, this clonotype ranks as medium-sized. The antigen is unknown. The QIAseq Immune Repertoire TCR panel built the libraries from roughly 15 ng of total RNA. TCRdb re-called the reads with MiXCR, one entry per CDR3 protein. The table has hundreds of distinct CDR3 sequences, about 9.5% seen once. Germline values: CDR1 SNHLY, CDR2 FYNNEI. The CDR3 is 15 residues long. The junction had 10 bases not matched to a gene; V was cut back by 8 bases and J by 3 bases. This specimen was CD8+ T cells from PBMCs, taken at baseline or after one month of anti-PD-1 therapy (not recorded which). V is TRBV2 and J is TRBJ2-7, with 10 bases aligning to TRBD1. This TCR derives from a human donor with melanoma. The CDR3: CASHPTGTGDYEQYF. The CDR3 DNA reads TGTGCCAGCCACCCCACAGGGACAGGGGACTACGAGCAGTACTTC.